These 11 T cell receptor beta chains were all obtained from the same sample, sequenced in a study of regulatory T cells in long-lasting Graves disease. Relying on iRepertoire HTBI primers and Arm-PCR of CDR3 regions, the team built TCR beta libraries. TCRdb re-derived calls from the multiplex PCR reads in MiXCR, one entry per CDR3 protein. The table lists 500,000 to 800,000 distinct CDR3 sequences, 25% to 35% of them singletons. Time point described: persistent/refractory GD, antithyroid drugs over 5 years with positive TRAb. Generation of the TCR library employed RNA extracted from PBMCs. Material: peripheral blood mononuclear cells (PBMCs), obtained when the disease was refractory, from a patient treated with antithyroid drugs. Receptors originate from a female donor with Graves disease.

This clonotype was seen a handful of times. The chain recombines TRBV5-1 with TRBJ1-1; D is uncertain. V dropped 4 bases and J dropped 4 bases, with 11 bases sitting between them. Germline V lookup: CDR1 SGHRS, CDR2 YFSETQ. The CDR3 runs to 13 residues. The CDR3 sequence: CASSRPGVTEAFF. CDR3 sequence (DNA): TGCGCCAGCAGCCGCCCCGGGGTCACTGAAGCTTTCTTT. The variable domain in full, completed from reference TRBV5-1 and TRBJ1-1, reads KAGVTQTPRYLIKTRGQQVTLSCSPISGHRSVSWYQQTPGQGLQFLFEYFSETQRNKGNFPGRFSGRQFSNSRSEMNVSTLELGDSALYLCASSRPGVTEAFFGQGTRLTVV.

The table lists this clonotype with many counts. V gene TRBV2 combines with J gene TRBJ1-4, with D unclear. CDR1 and CDR2 from the germline V gene are SNHLY and FYNNEI. V lost 5 bases and J 7 bases, leaving 14 bases between the germline ends. This CDR3 comprises 14 residues. CDR3 nucleotides: TGTGCCAGCAGTCACCTTTCGGACGCTGAAAAACTGTTTTTT. Its translation is CASSHLSDAEKLFF.

This clonotype was observed a handful of times. The V call is TRBV20-1, the J call TRBJ2-7; 13 bases align to TRBD2. The germline V gene has CDR1 DFQATT and CDR2 SNEGSKA (reference sequence). J was trimmed by 0 bases and V by 6 bases; bases with no gene match: 5. This CDR3 comprises 15 residues. The chain's CDR3 is CSAHGTSGISYEQYF. As DNA, the CDR3 is TGCAGTGCCCATGGGACTAGCGGGATCTCCTACGAGCAGTACTTC.

This clonotype was detected many times. The V and J genes are TRBV6-1 and TRBJ1-2; the match to TRBD1 covers 7 bases. CDR1 is MNHNS and CDR2 is SASEGT in the germline V gene. The V segment lost 7 bases and the J segment 2 bases; nucleotides outside the gene matches: 4. The CDR3 covers 13 residues. The CDR3 sequence: CASIAGGNYGYTF. As DNA, the CDR3 is TGTGCCAGCATCGCAGGGGGGAACTATGGCTACACCTTC.

This clonotype was observed a few times. The chain carries TRBV3-1 and TRBJ2-2; a weak D match, TRBD2 (5 bases). The V end was cut by 6 bases, the J end by 5 bases, with 19 bases between. The germline V gene has CDR1 LGHDT and CDR2 YNNKEL (reference sequence). The CDR3 runs 16 residues. The CDR3 nucleotides are TGTGCCAGCAGTCCCAAAGCCCAGTCGGGGACCGGGGAGCTGTTTTTT. It translates to CASSPKAQSGTGELFF.

This clonotype showed up many times. The chain recombines TRBV4-2 with TRBJ2-5; tentative D call: TRBD2 (5 bases). Germline CDR1 and CDR2: LGHNA and YNFKEQ. V dropped 1 base and J dropped 3 bases, with 12 bases sitting between them. The CDR3 is 15 residues long. The CDR3, as DNA: TGTGCCAGCAGCCAAGCGGGTTGGCGGGAAGAGACCCAGTACTTC. Its translation: CASSQAGWREETQYF.

This clonotype was found a few times. V usage is TRBV30 and J usage is TRBJ1-5; D remains ambiguous. V lost 1 base and J 5 bases, leaving 15 bases between the germline ends. This CDR3 has 15 residues. Germline-derived CDR1 and CDR2 are GTSNPN and SVGIG (reference sequence). The chain's CDR3 is CAWSEAEPVDQPQHF. The DNA of the CDR3 is TGTGCCTGGAGTGAAGCGGAGCCCGTCGATCAGCCCCAGCATTTT.

The V and J genes are TRBV20-1 and TRBJ1-2, with D perhaps TRBD1 (6 bases). This CDR3 is built from 12 residues. The V gene's germline CDR1 is DFQATT and CDR2 SNEGSKA (reference sequence). Between the trimmed V and J ends, which lost 5 bases and 5 bases, there was a span of 12 bases. DNA for the CDR3: TGCAGTGCTGAGACGGACAGTTATGGCTACACCTTC. Encoded protein: CSAETDSYGYTF.

There are a few counts of this clonotype. The rearrangement uses TRBV7-2 and TRBJ2-7; no firm D call. CDR1 is SGHTA and CDR2 is FQGNSA in the germline V gene. Trimming left V 2 bases short and J 2 bases short, with 13 bases between. The CDR3 length is 15 residues. In DNA, the CDR3 is TGTGCCAGCAGCTTATTGAGTGTACCAACCTACGAGCAGTACTTC. Its translation: CASSLLSVPTYEQYF.

DNA of the CDR3: TGCAGTGCTAGGGGGACAGGGTCTAACTATGGCTACACCTTC. Translation gives CSARGTGSNYGYTF. The chain couples TRBV20-1 to TRBJ1-2; 9 positions match TRBD1. The CDR3 has 14 residues. Germline lookup yields CDR1 DFQATT and CDR2 SNEGSKA (reference sequence). Trimming cost V 3 bases and J 0 bases; bases outside gene matches: 2.

The V call is TRBV5-1, the J call TRBJ2-5; D is perhaps TRBD1 (6 bases). This CDR3 has 14 amino acids. The germline CDR1 and CDR2 sequences are SGHRS and YFSETQ. V shed 4 bases and J shed 2 bases, with 12 bases lying between them. This CDR3 is CASSQQGTQETQYF. Here the CDR3 DNA reads TGCGCCAGCAGCCAGCAGGGGACACAAGAGACCCAGTACTTC.